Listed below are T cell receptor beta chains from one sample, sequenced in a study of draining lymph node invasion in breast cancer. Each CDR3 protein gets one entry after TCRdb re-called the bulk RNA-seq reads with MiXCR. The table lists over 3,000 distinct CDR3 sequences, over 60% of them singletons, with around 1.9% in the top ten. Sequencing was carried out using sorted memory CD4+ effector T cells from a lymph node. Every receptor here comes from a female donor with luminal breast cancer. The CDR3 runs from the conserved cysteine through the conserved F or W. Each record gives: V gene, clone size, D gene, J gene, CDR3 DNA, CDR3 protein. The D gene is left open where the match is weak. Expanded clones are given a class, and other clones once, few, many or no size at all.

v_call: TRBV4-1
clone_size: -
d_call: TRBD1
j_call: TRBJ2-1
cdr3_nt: TGCGCCAGCAGCCAAGACGGACAGGGTTACAATGAGCAGTTCTTC
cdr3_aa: CASSQDGQGYNEQFF

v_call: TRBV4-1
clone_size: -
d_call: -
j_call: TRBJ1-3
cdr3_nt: TGCGCCAGCAGCCAAACGGAAGTAGCTGGAAACACCATATATTTT
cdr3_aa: CASSQTEVAGNTIYF

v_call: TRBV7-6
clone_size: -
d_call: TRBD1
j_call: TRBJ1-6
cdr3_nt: TGTGCCAGCAGCTTAGGGATTGGACAGGCGCCTTCACCCCTCCACTTT
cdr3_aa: CASSLGIGQAPSPLHF

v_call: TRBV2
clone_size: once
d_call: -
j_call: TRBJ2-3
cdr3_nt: TGTGCCAGCATGGTAGAGGCCGCAGATACGCAGTATTTT
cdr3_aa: CASMVEAADTQYF

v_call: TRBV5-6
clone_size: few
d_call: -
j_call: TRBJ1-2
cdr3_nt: TGTGCCAGCAGCTCGCCGGGACACCTATACTATGGCTACACCTTC
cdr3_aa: CASSSPGHLYYGYTF

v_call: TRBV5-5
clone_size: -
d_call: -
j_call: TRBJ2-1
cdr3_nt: TGTGCCAGCAGCCCCGGACTGGGCGGCTCCTACAATGAGCAGTTCTTC
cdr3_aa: CASSPGLGGSYNEQFF

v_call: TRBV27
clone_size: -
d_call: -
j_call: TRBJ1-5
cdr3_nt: TGTGCCAGGATGGGGGACCCCCAGCATTTT
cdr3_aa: CARMGDPQHF

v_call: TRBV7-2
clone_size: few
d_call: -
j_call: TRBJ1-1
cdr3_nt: TGTGCCAGCAGCTTATTTCAGGAATCAGAAGCTTTCTTT
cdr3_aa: CASSLFQESEAFF

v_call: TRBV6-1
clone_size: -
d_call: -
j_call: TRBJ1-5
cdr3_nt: TGTGCCAGCAGCTTAGGTCCCCAGCATTTT
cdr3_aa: CASSLGPQHF

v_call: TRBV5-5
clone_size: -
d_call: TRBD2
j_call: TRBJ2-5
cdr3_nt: TGTGCCAGCAGCTTGGGGGGACTAGCAGTAAAAGAGACCCAGTACTTC
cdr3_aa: CASSLGGLAVKETQYF

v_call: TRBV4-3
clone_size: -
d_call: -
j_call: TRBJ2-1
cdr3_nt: TGCGCCAGCAGCCAAGAGATCACCGTATACAATGAGCAGTTCTTC
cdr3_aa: CASSQEITVYNEQFF

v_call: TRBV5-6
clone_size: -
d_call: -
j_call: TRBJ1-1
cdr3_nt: TGTGCCAGCAGCCCTCGGCCCGGCGACACTGAAGCTTTCTTT
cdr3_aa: CASSPRPGDTEAFF

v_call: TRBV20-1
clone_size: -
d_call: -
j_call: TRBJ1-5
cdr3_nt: TGCAGTGCTAGGGGGCTCCTTGATCAGCCCCAGCATTTT
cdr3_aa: CSARGLLDQPQHF

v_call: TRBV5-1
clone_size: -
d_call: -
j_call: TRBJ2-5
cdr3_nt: TGCGCCAGCACTAGGGCTAGGGGCGAGACCCAGTACTTC
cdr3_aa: CASTRARGETQYF

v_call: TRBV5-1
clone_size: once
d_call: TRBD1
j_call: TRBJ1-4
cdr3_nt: TGCGCCAGCAGCACGGGACAGGGTGAAGGTGAAAAACTGTTTTTT
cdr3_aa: CASSTGQGEGEKLFF

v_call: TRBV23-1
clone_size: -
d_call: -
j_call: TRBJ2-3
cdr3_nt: TGCGCCAGTAGTCAATATCCGCGCCGAGATACGCAGTATTTT
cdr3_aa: CASSQYPRRDTQYF

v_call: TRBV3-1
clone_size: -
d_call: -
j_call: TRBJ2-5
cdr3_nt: TGTGCCAGCAGCCAAGGCGGAGCGGAGACCCAGTACTTC
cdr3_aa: CASSQGGAETQYF

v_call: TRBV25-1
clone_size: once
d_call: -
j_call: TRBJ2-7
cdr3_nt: TGTGCCAGCAGCGGCACAGCTAGGGGCTACGAGCAGTACTTC
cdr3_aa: CASSGTARGYEQYF

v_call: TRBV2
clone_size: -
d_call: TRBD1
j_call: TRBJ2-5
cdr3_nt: TGTGCCAGCAGTCTTCAGGGGGCGGGGGAGACCCAGTACTTC
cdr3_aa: CASSLQGAGETQYF

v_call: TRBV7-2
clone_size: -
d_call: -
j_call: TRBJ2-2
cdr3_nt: TGTGCCAGCAGCTACGGCGCCGGGGAGCTGTTTTTT
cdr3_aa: CASSYGAGELFF

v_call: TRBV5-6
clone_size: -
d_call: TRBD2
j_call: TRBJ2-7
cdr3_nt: TGTGCCAGCAGCCCCCGCCTAGCGGGAGGCAGCCATATTGCCTACGAGCAGTACTTC
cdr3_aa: CASSPRLAGGSHIAYEQYF

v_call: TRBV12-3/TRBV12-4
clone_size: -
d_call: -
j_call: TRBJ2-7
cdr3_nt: TGTGCCAGCACCAGGGGGGGAACCTACGAGCAGTACTTC
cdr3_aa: CASTRGGTYEQYF

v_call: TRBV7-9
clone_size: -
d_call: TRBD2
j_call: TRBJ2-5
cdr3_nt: TGTGCCAGCAGCTTGGCTACTAGCGGCCAAGAGACCCAGTACTTC
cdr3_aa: CASSLATSGQETQYF

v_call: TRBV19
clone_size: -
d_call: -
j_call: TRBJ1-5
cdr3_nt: TGTGCCAGTACAATAACTAATAGCAATCAGCCCCAGCATTTT
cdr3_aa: CASTITNSNQPQHF

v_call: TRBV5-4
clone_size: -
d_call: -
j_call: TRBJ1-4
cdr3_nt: TGTGCCAGCAGCTTGAATCGACGGATTAATGAAAAACTGTTTTTT
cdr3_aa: CASSLNRRINEKLFF

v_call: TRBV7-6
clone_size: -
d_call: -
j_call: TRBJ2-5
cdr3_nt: TGTGCCAGCAGCTTAGGGAGGAAGACCCAGTACTTC
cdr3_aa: CASSLGRKTQYF

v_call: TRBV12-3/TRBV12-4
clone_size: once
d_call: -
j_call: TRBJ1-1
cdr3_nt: TGTGCCAGCAGCCCAGTTGCCGGACTGAACACTGAAGCTTTCTTT
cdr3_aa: CASSPVAGLNTEAFF

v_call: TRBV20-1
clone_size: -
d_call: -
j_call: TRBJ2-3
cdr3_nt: TGCAGTGGGCCGCGGGGGCCTTTAACAGATACGCAGTATTTT
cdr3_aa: CSGPRGPLTDTQYF

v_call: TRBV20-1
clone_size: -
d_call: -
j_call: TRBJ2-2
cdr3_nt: TGCAGTGCTAGAGATGCAGGATCTGAGAACACCGGGGAGCTGTTTTTT
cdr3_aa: CSARDAGSENTGELFF

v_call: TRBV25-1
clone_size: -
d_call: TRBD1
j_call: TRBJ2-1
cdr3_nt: TGTGCCAGCAGCCACCTCGACAGGGCAAATGAGCAGTTCTTC
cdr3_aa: CASSHLDRANEQFF

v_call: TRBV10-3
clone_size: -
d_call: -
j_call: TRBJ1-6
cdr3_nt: TGTGCCATCAGTGAAACCAGGGGATCTGATAATTCACCCCTCCACTTT
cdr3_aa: CAISETRGSDNSPLHF

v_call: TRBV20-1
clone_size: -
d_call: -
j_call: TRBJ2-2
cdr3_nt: TGCAGTGCTAGCACTCGCGGGACCCACGGGGAGCTGTTTTTT
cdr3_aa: CSASTRGTHGELFF

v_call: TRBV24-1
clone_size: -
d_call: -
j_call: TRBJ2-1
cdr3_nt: TGTGCCACCAGGGGCGGGGTTTTGGGTGAGCAGTTCTTC
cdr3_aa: CATRGGVLGEQFF

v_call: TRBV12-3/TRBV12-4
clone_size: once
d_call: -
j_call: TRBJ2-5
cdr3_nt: TGTGCCACGGGGAGGCAGCCCCAAGAGACCCAGTACTTC
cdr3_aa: CATGRQPQETQYF

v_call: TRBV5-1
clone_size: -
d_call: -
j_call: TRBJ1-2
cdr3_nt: TGCGCCAGCAGCTTGGATGCGGCAGGTTCCTATGGCTACACCTTC
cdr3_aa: CASSLDAAGSYGYTF

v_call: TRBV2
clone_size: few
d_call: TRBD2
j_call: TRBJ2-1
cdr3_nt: TGTGCCAGCAGTGAAGTCGGGAGGGCCTCGCGTGAGCAGTTCTTC
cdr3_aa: CASSEVGRASREQFF

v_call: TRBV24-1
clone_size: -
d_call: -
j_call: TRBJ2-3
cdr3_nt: TGTGCCACCAGTGATCCCACGAGGCTCGCTGATACGCAGTATTTT
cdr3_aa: CATSDPTRLADTQYF

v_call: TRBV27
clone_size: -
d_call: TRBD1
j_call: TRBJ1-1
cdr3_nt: TGTGCCAGGAAATGGACAGGCACTGAAGCTTTCTTT
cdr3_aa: CARKWTGTEAFF

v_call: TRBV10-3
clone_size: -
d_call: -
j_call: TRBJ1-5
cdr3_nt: TGTGCCATCAGTGACGGGGGGGGCAATCAGCCCCAGCATTTT
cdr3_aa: CAISDGGGNQPQHF

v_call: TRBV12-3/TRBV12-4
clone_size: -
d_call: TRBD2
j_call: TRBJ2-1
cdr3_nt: TGTGCCAGCAGTTTGCGGGAGGAGTATGAGCAGTTCTTC
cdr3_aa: CASSLREEYEQFF

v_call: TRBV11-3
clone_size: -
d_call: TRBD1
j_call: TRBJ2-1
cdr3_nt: TGTGCCAGCAGCTTAGGATCGGGGACAGGGAACAATGAGCAGTTCTTC
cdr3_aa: CASSLGSGTGNNEQFF

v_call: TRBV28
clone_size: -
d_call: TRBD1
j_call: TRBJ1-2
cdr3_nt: TGTGCCAGCAGTTTACTTCCGGGACAGGGACCGTTCCATGGCTACACCTTC
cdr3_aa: CASSLLPGQGPFHGYTF

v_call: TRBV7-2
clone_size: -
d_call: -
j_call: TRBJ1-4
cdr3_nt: TGTGCCAGCACCCCGCGACAGAATGAAAAACTGTTTTTT
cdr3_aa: CASTPRQNEKLFF

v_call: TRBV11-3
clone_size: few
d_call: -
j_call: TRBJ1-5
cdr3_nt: TGTGCCAGCAGCTTATCTGTGAATCAGCCCCAGCATTTT
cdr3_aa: CASSLSVNQPQHF

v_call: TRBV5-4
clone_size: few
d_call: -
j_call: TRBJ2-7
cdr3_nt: TGTGCCAGCAGCTTGGACGGTCGATCCTACGAGCAGTACTTC
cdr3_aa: CASSLDGRSYEQYF

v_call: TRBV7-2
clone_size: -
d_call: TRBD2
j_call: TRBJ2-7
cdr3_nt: TGTGCCAGCAGCTCCCACATTGCGGGAGAGCCCCCCTACGAGCAGTACTTC
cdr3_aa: CASSSHIAGEPPYEQYF

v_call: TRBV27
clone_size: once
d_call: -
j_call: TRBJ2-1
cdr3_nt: TGTGACAGCAGTCGGGGGACATCCTACAATGAGCAGTTCTTC
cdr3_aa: CDSSRGTSYNEQFF

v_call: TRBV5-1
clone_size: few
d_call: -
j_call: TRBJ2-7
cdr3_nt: TGCGCCAGCAGCCCCGGACTCGAGGGGGGCGAGCAGTACTTC
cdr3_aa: CASSPGLEGGEQYF

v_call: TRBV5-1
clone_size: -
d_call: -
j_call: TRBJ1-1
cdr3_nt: TGCGCCAGCAGCTTTGCCAGGAACACTGAAGCTTTCTTT
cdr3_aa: CASSFARNTEAFF

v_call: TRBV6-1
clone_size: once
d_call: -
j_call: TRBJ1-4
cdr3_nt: TGTGCCAGCAGTGAAGACATTCTTAATGAAAAACTGTTTTTT
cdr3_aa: CASSEDILNEKLFF

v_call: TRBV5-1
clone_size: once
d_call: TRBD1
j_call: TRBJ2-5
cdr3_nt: TGCGCCAGCAGCGTGACAGGGGAGCATGAGACCCAGTACTTC
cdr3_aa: CASSVTGEHETQYF

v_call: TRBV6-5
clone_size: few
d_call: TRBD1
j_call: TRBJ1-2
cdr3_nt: TGTGCCAGCAGTTACGGGACAGGGGGAAGTTTTAACTATGGCTACACCTTC
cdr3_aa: CASSYGTGGSFNYGYTF

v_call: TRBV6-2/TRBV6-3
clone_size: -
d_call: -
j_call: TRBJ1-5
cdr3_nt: TGTGCCAGCACCCGAAAATCAGGGATTGAGAATCAGCCCCAGCATTTT
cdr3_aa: CASTRKSGIENQPQHF

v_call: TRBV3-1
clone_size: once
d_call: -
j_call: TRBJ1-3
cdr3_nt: TGTGCCAGCAGCTTCAATAGGGCCGGGGTCTCCTCTGGAAACACCATATATTTT
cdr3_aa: CASSFNRAGVSSGNTIYF

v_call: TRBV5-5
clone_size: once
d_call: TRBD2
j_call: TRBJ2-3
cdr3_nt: TGTGCCAGCTCTTGGGCGGGAGAGGGAGATACGCAGTATTTT
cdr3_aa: CASSWAGEGDTQYF

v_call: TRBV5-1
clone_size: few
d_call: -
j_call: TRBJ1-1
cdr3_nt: TGCGCCAGCAGTAACAACAGGGAAGCTTTCTTT
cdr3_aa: CASSNNREAFF

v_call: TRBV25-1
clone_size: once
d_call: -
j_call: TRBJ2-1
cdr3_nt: TGTACCAGCAGTGAATTTTGGGCCTACAATGAGCAGTTCTTC
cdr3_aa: CTSSEFWAYNEQFF

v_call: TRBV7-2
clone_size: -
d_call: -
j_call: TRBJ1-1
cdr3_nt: TGTGCCAGCAGCAAGGGCCCTGGGGACGGCACTGAAGCTTTCTTT
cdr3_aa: CASSKGPGDGTEAFF

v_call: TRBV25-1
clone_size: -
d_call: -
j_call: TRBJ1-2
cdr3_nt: TGTGCCAGCAGTGAATCTCAGGGCTACACCTTC
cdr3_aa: CASSESQGYTF